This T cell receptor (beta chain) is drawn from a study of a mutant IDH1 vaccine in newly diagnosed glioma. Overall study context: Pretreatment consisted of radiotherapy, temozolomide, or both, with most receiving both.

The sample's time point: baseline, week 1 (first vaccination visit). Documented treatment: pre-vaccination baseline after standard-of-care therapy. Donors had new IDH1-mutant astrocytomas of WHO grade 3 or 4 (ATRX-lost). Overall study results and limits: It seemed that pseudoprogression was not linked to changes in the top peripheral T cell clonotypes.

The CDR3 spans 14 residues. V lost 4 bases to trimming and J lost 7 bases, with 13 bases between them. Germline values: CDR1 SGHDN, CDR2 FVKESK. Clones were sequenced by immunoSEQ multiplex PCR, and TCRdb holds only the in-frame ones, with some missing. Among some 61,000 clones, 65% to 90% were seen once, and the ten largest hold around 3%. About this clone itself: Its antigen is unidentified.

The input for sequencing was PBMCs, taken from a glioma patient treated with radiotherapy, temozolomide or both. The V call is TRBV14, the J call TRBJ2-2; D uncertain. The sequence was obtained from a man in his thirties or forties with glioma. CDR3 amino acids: CASSRVVGGGELFF. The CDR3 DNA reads TGTGCCAGCAGCCGGGTGGTAGGCGGCGGGGAGCTGTTTTTT.